Below are 18 T cell receptor beta chains sequenced from a single sample in a study of cytotoxic CD8 clonotypes in ibrutinib-treated CLL. Libraries were prepared by immunoSEQ multiplex PCR; TCRdb keeps only in-frame clonotypes and omits some of them. The data show about 130,000 clones, 76% seen once. The material was PBMCs, obtained after 24 months of ibrutinib treatment. The receptors stem from a human donor with chronic lymphocytic leukemia.

The chain joins TRBV7-6 to TRBJ1-2; D might be TRBD1 (5 bases). Trimming removed 5 bases at V and 4 bases at J, with 11 bases between. Germline assignment: CDR1 SGHVS and CDR2 FNYEAQ. This CDR3 is 13 amino acids long. The DNA for the CDR3 is TGTGCCAGCAGCCCCGGGGACCCCTATGGCTACACCTTC. Its protein product is CASSPGDPYGYTF.

The V call is TRBV7-2, the J call TRBJ2-5, with D possibly being TRBD1 (6 bases). V was cut by 5 bases and J by 3 bases, with 10 bases left in between. The CDR3 covers 13 residues. Germline-derived CDR1 and CDR2 are SGHTA and FQGNSA. CDR3 sequence reads: CASSRGQKETQYF. The DNA for the CDR3 is TGTGCCAGCAGCCGCGGACAGAAAGAGACCCAGTACTTC.

This clone was detected only a few times. One junction end disagrees with the germline gene, perhaps due to a read error. The chain has TRBV28 and TRBJ1-5, with no clear D. Germline CDR1 MDHEN, CDR2 SYDVKM. The CDR3 totals 13 residues. The CDR3: CASRLYNNQPQHF. As DNA, the CDR3 is TGTGCCAGCAGGTTATACAACAATCAGCCCCAGCATTTT.

There are a few counts of this clone. The chain employs TRBV7-3 and TRBJ2-1; 10 bases align to TRBD2. Per germline, CDR1 SGHTA and CDR2 FQGTGA. V lost 6 bases to trimming and J lost 3 bases; unmatched junction nucleotides: 2. CDR3 size: 14 residues. The CDR3 region has the DNA TGTGCCAGCAGGGCTAGCGGGAGCTACAATGAGCAGTTCTTC. Encoded protein: CASRASGSYNEQFF.

The sample holds a few counts of this clone. This chain links TRBV4-2 with TRBJ2-7; 8 bases are shared with TRBD2. The CDR3 sequence is 16 residues long. Germline CDR1 reads LGHNA; CDR2 reads YNFKEQ. The junction had 6 bases not matched to a gene; V was cut back by 2 bases and J by 0 bases. In nucleotides, the CDR3 is TGTGCCAGCAGCCAATGGGGGGCGGGGGGCTCCTACGAGCAGTACTTC. This gives the protein CASSQWGAGGSYEQYF.

Only a few counts were recorded for this clone. The CDR3 loop reads CASSLGGVSYEQYF. Written as DNA, the CDR3 is TGTGCCAGCAGCTTAGGTGGTGTGTCCTACGAGCAGTACTTC. The chain uses TRBV7-2 and TRBJ2-7; D is undetermined. V lost 1 base and J lost 1, with 8 bases in between. The CDR3 runs to 14 residues. In germline, CDR1 is SGHTA, CDR2 FQGNSA.

The chain is built from TRBV7-9 and TRBJ2-7, with D perhaps TRBD2 (5 bases). The V end was cut by 0 bases, the J end by 6 bases, with 9 bases between. Germline V gene sequence: CDR1 SEHNR, CDR2 FQNEAQ (reference sequence). CDR3 length: 13 residues. CDR3 loop: CASSLAASREQYF. CDR3 DNA: TGTGCCAGCAGCTTAGCGGCTAGCCGCGAGCAGTACTTC.

This clone was detected a few times. The gene calls are TRBV28 and TRBJ2-7, with 14 bases aligning to TRBD2. V lost 4 bases and J lost 8; bases outside the gene matches: 4. The CDR3 has 14 amino acids. Germline-derived CDR1 and CDR2 are MDHEN and SYDVKM. CDR3 protein: CASSYGLAGGQQYF. The CDR3 bases are TGTGCCAGCAGTTACGGACTAGCGGGAGGCCAGCAGTACTTC.

The chain uses TRBV28 and TRBJ1-3; D not resolved. This CDR3 has 14 amino acids. V shed 2 bases and J shed 4 bases, with 9 bases lying between them. The germline CDR1 and CDR2 sequences are MDHEN and SYDVKM. CDR3 sequence: CASSLLWSGNTIYF. The CDR3 bases are TGTGCCAGCAGTTTACTATGGTCCGGAAACACCATATATTTT.

The chain carries TRBV6-1 and TRBJ2-7; perhaps TRBD1 as D (5 bases). Germline CDR1 is MNHNS and CDR2 is SASEGT. The CDR3 covers 14 residues. Deletions cut 4 bases from V and 6 bases from J, with 16 bases between. The CDR3 DNA reads as TGTGCCAGCAGTGGGGGCCGCCGGTGGGGCGAGCAGTACTTC. As protein: CASSGGRRWGEQYF.

This clone was detected a few times. This chain joins TRBV9 and TRBJ2-5; D is unclear. Deletions cut 5 bases from V and 5 bases from J, with 1 base between. Looked up from germline, CDR1 is SGDLS and CDR2 is YYNGEE. The CDR3 is made up of 9 amino acids. The CDR3 protein is CASRETQYF. The CDR3 DNA is TGTGCCAGCAGGGAGACCCAGTACTTC.

The chain recombines TRBV14 with TRBJ1-1; 8 bases are a match to TRBD1. This CDR3 is built from 15 residues. Germline CDR1 and CDR2: SGHDN and FVKESK. Trimming cost V 1 base and J 4 bases; bases outside gene matches: 5. The CDR3 DNA reads TGTGCCAGCAGCCAAGCTACAGGGGGGGTCACTGAAGCTTTCTTT. Translating gives CASSQATGGVTEAFF.

The rearrangement uses TRBV6-5 and TRBJ2-5, with TRBD2 matching over 7 bases. The V segment lost 2 bases and the J segment 0 bases; nucleotides outside the gene matches: 6. Germline V gene lookup returns CDR1 MNHEY and CDR2 SVGAGI. This CDR3 contains 16 residues. The CDR3, as DNA: TGTGCCAGCAGTTACGGTCTAGCGGAGTACCAAGAGACCCAGTACTTC. Translating it yields CASSYGLAEYQETQYF.

The V and J genes are TRBV6-6 and TRBJ2-1; possibly TRBD2 for D (7 bases). Germline V lookup: CDR1 MNHNY, CDR2 SVGAGI (reference sequence). The CDR3 is 14 residues long. V lost 5 bases and J lost 5, with 13 bases in between. CDR3 in amino acids: CASSGGADHNEQFF. In nucleotides, the CDR3 is TGTGCCAGCAGTGGGGGGGCAGACCACAATGAGCAGTTCTTC.

The chain joins TRBV18 to TRBJ1-3; D gene uncertain. Germline V lookup: CDR1 KGHSH, CDR2 LQKENI. This CDR3 is 16 amino acids long. V gave up 4 bases and J gave up 0 bases, with 13 bases separating them. For the CDR3, the DNA is TGTGCCAGCTCACAAACAACCGTCGGCTCTGGAAACACCATATATTTT. Translation: CASSQTTVGSGNTIYF.

The chain couples TRBV9 to TRBJ1-1; D might be TRBD1 (5 bases). This CDR3 has 15 residues. Per the germline V gene, CDR1 is SGDLS and CDR2 is YYNGEE. V lost 2 bases to trimming and J lost 6 bases, with 17 bases between them. CDR3 region: CASSVGVLFGAEAFF. CDR3 DNA: TGTGCCAGCAGCGTGGGGGTCCTCTTTGGCGCTGAAGCTTTCTTT.

The genes are TRBV19 and TRBJ1-1, with D unresolved. Trimming pared 5 bases from V and 2 bases from J, leaving 18 bases between. The CDR3 sequence is 16 residues long. Germline lookup yields CDR1 LNHDA and CDR2 SQIVND (reference sequence). The CDR3 region has the DNA TGTGCCAGTAGTCCCCAGTCGGCACAGCCCAACACTGAAGCTTTCTTT. This sequence encodes CASSPQSAQPNTEAFF.

The J gene is TRBJ2-2, the V gene TRBV11-2, with D perhaps matching TRBD2 (6 bases). CDR1 SGHAT and CDR2 FQNNGV come from the germline V gene. CDR3 size: 18 residues. V lost 4 bases, J lost 5 bases, and 23 bases lay in between. The CDR3: CASSSLEGNPTGTGELFF. For the CDR3, the DNA is TGTGCCAGCAGCTCTCTGGAGGGGAACCCGACTGGGACCGGGGAGCTGTTTTTT.